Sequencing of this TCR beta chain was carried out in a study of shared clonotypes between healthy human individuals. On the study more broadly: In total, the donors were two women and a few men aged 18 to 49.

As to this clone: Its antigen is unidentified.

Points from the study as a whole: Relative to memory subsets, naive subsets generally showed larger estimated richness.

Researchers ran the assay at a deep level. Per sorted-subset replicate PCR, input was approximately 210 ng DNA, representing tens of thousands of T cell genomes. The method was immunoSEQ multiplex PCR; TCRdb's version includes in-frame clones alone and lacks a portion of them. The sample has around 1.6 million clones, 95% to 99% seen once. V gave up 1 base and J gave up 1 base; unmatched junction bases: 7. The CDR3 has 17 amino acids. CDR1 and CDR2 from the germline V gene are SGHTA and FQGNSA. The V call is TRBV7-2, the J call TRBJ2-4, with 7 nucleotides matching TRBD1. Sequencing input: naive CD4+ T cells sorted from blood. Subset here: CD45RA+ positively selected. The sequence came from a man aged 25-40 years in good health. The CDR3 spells CASSLGQGVMAKNIQYF. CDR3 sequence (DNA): TGTGCCAGCAGCTTAGGTCAGGGGGTTATGGCCAAAAACATTCAGTACTTC.